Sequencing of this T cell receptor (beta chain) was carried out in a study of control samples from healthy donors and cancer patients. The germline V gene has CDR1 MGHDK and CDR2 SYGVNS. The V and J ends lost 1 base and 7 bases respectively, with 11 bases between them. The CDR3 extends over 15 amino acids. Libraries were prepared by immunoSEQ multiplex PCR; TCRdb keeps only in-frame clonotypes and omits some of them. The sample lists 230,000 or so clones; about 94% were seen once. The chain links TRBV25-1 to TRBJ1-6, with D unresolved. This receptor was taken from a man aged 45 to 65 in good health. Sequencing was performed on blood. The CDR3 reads CASSESGGKNSPLHF. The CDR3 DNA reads TGTGCCAGCAGTGAATCGGGCGGAAAGAATTCACCCCTCCACTTT.